Below, 11 T cell receptor beta chains from the same sample are listed, as sequenced in a study. TCRdb processed the 5' RACE reads anew with MiXCR; each CDR3 protein has one entry. The sample shows approximately 40,000 distinct CDR3 sequences, roughly 31% of them seen only once. The specimen sequenced was tumor-infiltrating memory CD4+ T cells sorted from the breast tumor. Subset specified: memory CD4+ T cells, CD4+CD45RO+CD25-. The receptor source for this set is a female donor with breast cancer.

Many counts were recorded for this clonotype. The chain carries TRBV12-3 or TRBV12-4 and TRBJ2-5; TRBD1 is a possible D gene (6 bases). CDR3 length: 13 residues. Trimming removed 3 bases at V and 4 bases at J, with 9 bases between. The CDR3 nucleotides are TGTGCCAGCAGTTTTGGCAGGGGAGAGACCCAGTACTTC. Protein: CASSFGRGETQYF.

The chain joins TRBV12-3 or TRBV12-4 to TRBJ2-3, with 13 bases lining up with TRBD2. V lost 5 bases to trimming and J lost 7 bases; unmatched junction nucleotides: 9. CDR3 size: 16 residues. Here the CDR3 reads CASSRPTSGRANTQYF. DNA for the CDR3: TGTGCCAGCAGTCGTCCAACTAGCGGGAGGGCTAATACGCAGTATTTT.

This clonotype was seen many times. The CDR3 region is CASSYSMIRGSYEQYF. The DNA of the CDR3 is TGTGCCAGCAGTTACTCGATGATCAGGGGCTCCTACGAGCAGTACTTC. J is TRBJ2-7 and V is TRBV6-5, with a weak D call TRBD1 (6 bases). The CDR3 runs to 16 residues. Germline V gives CDR1 MNHEY, CDR2 SVGAGI. Trimming cost V 0 bases and J 0 bases, with 12 bases left between them.

In this sample, this clonotype turned up many times. V and J are TRBV11-2 and TRBJ2-2; maybe TRBD1 (5 bases). V lost 2 bases and J lost 4, with 11 bases in between. Germline V lookup: CDR1 SGHAT, CDR2 FQNNGV. CDR3 length: 15 residues. The CDR3, as DNA: TGTGCCAGCAGCTTACTCGGACATGGCACCGGGGAGCTGTTTTTT. The encoded protein is CASSLLGHGTGELFF.

The chain is built from TRBV6-2 or TRBV6-3 and TRBJ2-1, with TRBD2 matching 10 bases. J was trimmed by 4 bases and V by 0 bases; bases with no gene match: 6. The CDR3 is 17 amino acids. Germline V lookup: CDR1 MNHEY, CDR2 SVGEGT. In DNA form, the CDR3 reads TGTGCCAGCAGTTACTCGGCCCTAGCGGGAGTATACAATGAGCAGTTCTTC. Protein: CASSYSALAGVYNEQFF.

Worth noting for this clonotype: Sequence at one end of the junction differs from germline and may be a read error. The chain uses TRBV7-2 and TRBJ2-3; D gene unclear. There are 13 residues in the CDR3. Per the germline V gene, CDR1 is SGHTA and CDR2 is FQGNSA. In DNA form, the CDR3 reads TGTGCCAGCAGCTTATTTAGCAGAGATACGCAGTATTTT. Amino acids: CASSLFSRDTQYF.

The chain recombines TRBV7-9 with TRBJ2-1; D gene uncertain. Germline V lookup: CDR1 SEHNR, CDR2 FQNEAQ (reference sequence). This CDR3 has 11 amino acids. V lost 3 bases and J 7 bases, leaving 4 bases between the germline ends. The CDR3 reads CASSFQNEQFF. The CDR3 coding sequence is TGTGCCAGCAGCTTCCAGAATGAGCAGTTCTTC.

The CDR3 spells CASSPPGQGVLGETQYF. In DNA, the CDR3 is TGTGCCAGCTCCCCGCCGGGACAGGGAGTTCTGGGAGAGACCCAGTACTTC. The chain has TRBV7-9 and TRBJ2-5, with 9 bases lining up with TRBD1. The V gene's germline CDR1 is SEHNR and CDR2 FQNEAQ (reference sequence). The CDR3 consists of 17 residues. The junction had 17 bases not matched to a gene; V was cut back by 8 bases and J by 4 bases.

This clonotype was picked up many times. The rearrangement joins TRBV12-3 or TRBV12-4 to TRBJ1-1; no clear D. The CDR3 is made up of 14 amino acids. Trimming took off 5 bases at V and 3 bases at J, with 13 bases between the two ends. CDR3 amino acids: CASSKREGDTEAFF. The CDR3 DNA reads TGTGCCAGCAGTAAGAGGGAAGGAGACACTGAAGCTTTCTTT.

On this clonotype: An end of the junction does not agree with germline; a read error may underlie this. The rearrangement joins TRBV27 to TRBJ1-5; TRBD1 might be the D (6 bases). Germline CDR1 MNHEY, CDR2 SMNVEV (reference sequence). The CDR3 sequence is 18 residues long. The CDR3 DNA sequence: TGTGCCAACAGTTCCTCCCGGGGGAGGGGGGGAGGCAATCAGCCCCAGCATTTT. This translates into CANSSSRGRGGGNQPQHF.

The chain combines TRBV27 with TRBJ2-7, with D uncertain. This CDR3 spans 14 amino acids. The V end was cut by 6 bases, the J end by 3 bases, with 15 bases between. Germline CDR1 MNHEY, CDR2 SMNVEV (reference sequence). The CDR3, as DNA: TGTGCCAGCAGCGATTATAACGGCATCTACGAGCAGTACTTC. Its translation is CASSDYNGIYEQYF.